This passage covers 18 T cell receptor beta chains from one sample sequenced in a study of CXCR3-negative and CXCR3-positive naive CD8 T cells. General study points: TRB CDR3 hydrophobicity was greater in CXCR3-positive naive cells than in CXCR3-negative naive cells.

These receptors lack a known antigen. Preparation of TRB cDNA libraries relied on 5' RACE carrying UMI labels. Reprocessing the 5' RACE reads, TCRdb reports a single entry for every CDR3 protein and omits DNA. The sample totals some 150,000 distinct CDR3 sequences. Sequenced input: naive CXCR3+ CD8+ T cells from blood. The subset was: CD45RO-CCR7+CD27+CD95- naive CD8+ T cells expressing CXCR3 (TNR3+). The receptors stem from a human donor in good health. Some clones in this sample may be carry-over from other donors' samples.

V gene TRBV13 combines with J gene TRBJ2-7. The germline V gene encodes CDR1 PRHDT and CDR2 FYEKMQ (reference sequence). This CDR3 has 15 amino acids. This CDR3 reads CASSSRELSSYEQYF.

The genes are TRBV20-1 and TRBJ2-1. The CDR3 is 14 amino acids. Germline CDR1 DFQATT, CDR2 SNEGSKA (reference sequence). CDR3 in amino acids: CSATGQGSYNEQFF.

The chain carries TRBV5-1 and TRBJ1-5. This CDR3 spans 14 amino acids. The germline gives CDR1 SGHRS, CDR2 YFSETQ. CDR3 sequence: CASSTELGVHPQHF. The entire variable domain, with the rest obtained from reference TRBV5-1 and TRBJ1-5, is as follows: KAGVTQTPRYLIKTRGQQVTLSCSPISGHRSVSWYQQTPGQGLQFLFEYFSETQRNKGNFPGRFSGRQFSNSRSEMNVSTLELGDSALYLCASSTELGVHPQHFGDGTRLSIL.

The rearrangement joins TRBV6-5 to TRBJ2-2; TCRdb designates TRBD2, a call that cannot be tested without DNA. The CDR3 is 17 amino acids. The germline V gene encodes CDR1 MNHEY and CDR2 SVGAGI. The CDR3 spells CASSSLLAGGPTGELFF.

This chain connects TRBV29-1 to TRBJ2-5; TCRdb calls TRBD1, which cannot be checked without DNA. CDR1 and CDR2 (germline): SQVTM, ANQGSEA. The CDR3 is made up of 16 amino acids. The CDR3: CSVEDLQGQIQETQYF.

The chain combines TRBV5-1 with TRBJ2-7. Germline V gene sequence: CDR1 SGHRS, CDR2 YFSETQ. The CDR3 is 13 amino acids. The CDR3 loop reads CASSYMPVYEQYF.

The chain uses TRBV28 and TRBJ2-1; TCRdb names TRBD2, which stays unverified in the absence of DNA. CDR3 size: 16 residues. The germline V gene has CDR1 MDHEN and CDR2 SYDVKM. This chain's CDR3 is CASSPGGRGLYNEQFF.

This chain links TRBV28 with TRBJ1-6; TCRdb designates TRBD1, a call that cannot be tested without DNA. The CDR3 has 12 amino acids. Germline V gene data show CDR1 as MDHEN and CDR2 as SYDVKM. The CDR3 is CAGPRDRGSLHF.

The CDR3 loop reads CASIGLVETQYF. The gene calls are TRBV28 and TRBJ2-5; TCRdb names TRBD2, which stays unverified in the absence of DNA. CDR3 length equals 12 residues. Germline loops: CDR1 MDHEN, CDR2 SYDVKM.

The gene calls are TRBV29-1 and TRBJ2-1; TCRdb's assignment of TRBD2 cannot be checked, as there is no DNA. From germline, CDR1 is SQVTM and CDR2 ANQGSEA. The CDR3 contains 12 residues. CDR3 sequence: CSVWTRYNEQFF.

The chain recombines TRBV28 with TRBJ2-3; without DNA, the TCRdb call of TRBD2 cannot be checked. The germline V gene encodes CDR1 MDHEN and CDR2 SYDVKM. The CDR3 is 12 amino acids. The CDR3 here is CASASGSDTQYF.

The CDR3 sequence is CASSIQFGGELDEQFF. The rearrangement links TRBV7-9 to TRBJ2-1; the TRBD1 assignment by TCRdb is unverifiable without DNA. Per the germline V gene, CDR1 is SEHNR and CDR2 is FQNEAQ (reference sequence). The length of the CDR3 is 16 residues.

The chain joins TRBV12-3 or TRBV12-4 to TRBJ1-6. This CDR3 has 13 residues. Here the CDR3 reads CASSLASDSPLHF.

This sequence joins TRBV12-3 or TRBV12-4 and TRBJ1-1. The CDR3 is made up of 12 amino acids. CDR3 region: CASGVGNTEAFF.

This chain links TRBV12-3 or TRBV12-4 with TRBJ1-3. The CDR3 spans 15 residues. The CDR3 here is CASSFLDSRGNTIYF.

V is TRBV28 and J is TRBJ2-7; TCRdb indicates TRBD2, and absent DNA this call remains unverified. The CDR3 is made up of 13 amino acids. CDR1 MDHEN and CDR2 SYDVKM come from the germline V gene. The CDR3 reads CASTRQGPYEQYF.

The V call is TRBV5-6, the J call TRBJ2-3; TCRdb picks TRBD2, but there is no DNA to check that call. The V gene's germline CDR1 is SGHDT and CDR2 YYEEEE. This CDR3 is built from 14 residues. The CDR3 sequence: CASSLASGGGPQYF.

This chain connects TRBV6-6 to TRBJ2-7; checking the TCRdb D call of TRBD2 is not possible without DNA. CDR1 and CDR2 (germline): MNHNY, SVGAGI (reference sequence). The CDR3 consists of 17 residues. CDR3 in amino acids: CASSPTAGTAGTYEQYF.